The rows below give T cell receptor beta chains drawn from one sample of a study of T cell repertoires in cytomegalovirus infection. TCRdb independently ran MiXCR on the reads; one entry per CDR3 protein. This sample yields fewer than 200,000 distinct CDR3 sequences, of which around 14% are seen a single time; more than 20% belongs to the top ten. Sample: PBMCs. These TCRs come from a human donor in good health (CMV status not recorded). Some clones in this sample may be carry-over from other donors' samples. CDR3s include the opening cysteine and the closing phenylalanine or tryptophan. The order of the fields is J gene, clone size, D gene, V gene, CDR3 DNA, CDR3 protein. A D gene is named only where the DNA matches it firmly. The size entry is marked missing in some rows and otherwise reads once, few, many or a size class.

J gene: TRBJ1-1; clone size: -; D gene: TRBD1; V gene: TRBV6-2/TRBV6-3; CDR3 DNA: TGTGCCAGCAGTTACTCGACAGGGCGGCGGGTGAACACTGAAGCTTTCTTT; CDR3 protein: CASSYSTGRRVNTEAFF
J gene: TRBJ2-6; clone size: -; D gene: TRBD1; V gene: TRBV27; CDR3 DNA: TGTGCCAGCAGCCCGGGACAGGGCTATGGGGCCAACGTCCTGACTTTC; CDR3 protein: CASSPGQGYGANVLTF
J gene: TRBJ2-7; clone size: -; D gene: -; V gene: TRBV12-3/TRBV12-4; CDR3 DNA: TGTGCCAGCAGTTTAACGGAGGTATCCTACGAGCAGTACTTC; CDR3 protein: CASSLTEVSYEQYF
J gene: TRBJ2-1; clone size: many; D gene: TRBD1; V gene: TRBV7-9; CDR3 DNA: TGTGCCAGCAGCTCCTGGGACAGGGGGAATGAGCAGTTCTTC; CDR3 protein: CASSSWDRGNEQFF
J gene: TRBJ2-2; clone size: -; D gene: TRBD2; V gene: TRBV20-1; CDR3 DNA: TGCAGTGCAAGACTAGCGGGGGGGCCTCCAGACACCGGGGAGCTGTTTTTT; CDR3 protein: CSARLAGGPPDTGELFF
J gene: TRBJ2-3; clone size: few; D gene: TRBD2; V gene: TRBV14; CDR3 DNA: TGTGCCAGCAGCCAAGCCTTCAATCTCGGGAGGGCCGCAGATACGCAGTATTTT; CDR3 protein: CASSQAFNLGRAADTQYF
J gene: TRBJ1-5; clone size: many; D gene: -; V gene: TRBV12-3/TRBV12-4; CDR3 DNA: TGTGCCAGCAGTTTTAAGTCTGCTGGCTTAAGCAATCAGCCCCAGCATTTT; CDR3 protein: CASSFKSAGLSNQPQHF
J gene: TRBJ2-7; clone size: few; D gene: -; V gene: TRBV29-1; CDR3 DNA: TGCAGCGTTGAATCGGGGAACCGGGGCCGGTACTTC; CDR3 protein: CSVESGNRGRYF
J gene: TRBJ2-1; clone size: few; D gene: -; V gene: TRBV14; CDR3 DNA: TGTGCCAGCAGCCCTACGACTAGCAGGGGCAATGAGCAGTTCTTC; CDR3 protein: CASSPTTSRGNEQFF
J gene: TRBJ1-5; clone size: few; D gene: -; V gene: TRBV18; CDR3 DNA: TGTGCCAGCTCATCGGGCCCTAGCAATCAGCCCCAGCATTTT; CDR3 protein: CASSSGPSNQPQHF
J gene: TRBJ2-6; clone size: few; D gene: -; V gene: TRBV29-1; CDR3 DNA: TGCAGCGTTGAACTAGCAGATACCCACTCTGGGGCCAACGTCCTGACTTTC; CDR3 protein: CSVELADTHSGANVLTF
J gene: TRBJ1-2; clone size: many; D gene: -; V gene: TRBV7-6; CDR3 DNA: TGTGCCAGCAGCTTAGGGGGCTTTGACTATGGCTACACCTTC; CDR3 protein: CASSLGGFDYGYTF
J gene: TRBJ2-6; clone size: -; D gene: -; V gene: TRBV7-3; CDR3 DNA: TGTGCCAGCGGGGTCAGAAGCTCTGGGGCCAACGTCCTGACTTTC; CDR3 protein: CASGVRSSGANVLTF
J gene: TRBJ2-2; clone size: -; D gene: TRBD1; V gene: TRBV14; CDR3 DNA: TGTGCCAGCAGTACGGACAGGTTCCTAAACACCGGGGAGCTGTTTTTT; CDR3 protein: CASSTDRFLNTGELFF
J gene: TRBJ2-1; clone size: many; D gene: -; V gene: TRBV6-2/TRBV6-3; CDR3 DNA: TGTGCCAGCAGCTCCCCGAGTAAGGGCAATGAGCAGTTCTTC; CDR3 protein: CASSSPSKGNEQFF
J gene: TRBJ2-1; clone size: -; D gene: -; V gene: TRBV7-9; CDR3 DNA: TGTGCCAGCAGCTTAGTCCCCAGAATCTCCTACAATGAGCAGTTCTTC; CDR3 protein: CASSLVPRISYNEQFF
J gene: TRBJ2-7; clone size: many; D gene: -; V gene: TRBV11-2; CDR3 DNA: TGTGCCAGCAGTTTATCCCTCTACGAGCAGTACTTC; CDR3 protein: CASSLSLYEQYF
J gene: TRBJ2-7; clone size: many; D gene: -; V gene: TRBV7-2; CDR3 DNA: TGTGCCAGCAGCCCCAGACTTTGGGCGTTAAAAAGCTACGAGCAGTACTTC; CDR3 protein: CASSPRLWALKSYEQYF
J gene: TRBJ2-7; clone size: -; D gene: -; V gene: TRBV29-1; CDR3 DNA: TGCAGCGTTGCCCCGCGGCAGTCCTACGAGCAGTACTTC; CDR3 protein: CSVAPRQSYEQYF
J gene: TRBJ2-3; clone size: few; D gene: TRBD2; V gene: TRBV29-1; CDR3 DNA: TGCAGCGTTGGATCCGGGGAGGGGCCAGATACGCAGTATTTT; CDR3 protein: CSVGSGEGPDTQYF
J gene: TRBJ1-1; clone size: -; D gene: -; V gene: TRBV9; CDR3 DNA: TGTGCCAGCAGCGCCGGGACGCCTCATCCGAACACTGAAGCTTTCTTT; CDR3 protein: CASSAGTPHPNTEAFF
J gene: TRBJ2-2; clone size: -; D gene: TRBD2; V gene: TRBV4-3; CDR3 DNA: TGCGCCAGCAGCCCCCGTTCTAGCGGGGGAAACACCGGGGAGCTGTTTTTT; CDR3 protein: CASSPRSSGGNTGELFF
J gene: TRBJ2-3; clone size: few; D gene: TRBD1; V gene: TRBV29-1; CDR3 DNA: TGCAGCGTCCAACCGGGACAGGGGTCTCCCACAGATACGCAGTATTTT; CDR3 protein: CSVQPGQGSPTDTQYF
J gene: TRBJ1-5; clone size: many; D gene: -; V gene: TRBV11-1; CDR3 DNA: TGTGCCAGCAGCTTAGGAGGGGCAAATAGCAATCAGCCCCAGCATTTT; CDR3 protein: CASSLGGANSNQPQHF
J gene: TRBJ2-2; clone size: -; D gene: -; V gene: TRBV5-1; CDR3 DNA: TGCGCCAGCAGCTTGGAGAGCAGGGGCGGCACCGGGGAGCTGTTTTTT; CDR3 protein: CASSLESRGGTGELFF
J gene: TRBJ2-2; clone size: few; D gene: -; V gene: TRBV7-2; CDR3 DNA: TGTGCCAGCATTTTCGAGCAGGCCACCGGGGAGCTGTTTTTT; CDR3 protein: CASIFEQATGELFF
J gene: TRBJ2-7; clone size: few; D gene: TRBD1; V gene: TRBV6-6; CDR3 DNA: TGTGCCAGTTCGACAGGGGGCTACGAGCAGTACTTC; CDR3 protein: CASSTGGYEQYF
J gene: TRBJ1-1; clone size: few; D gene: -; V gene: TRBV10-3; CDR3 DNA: TGTGCCATCAGTGTTGGGGGGTCGAACACTGAAGCTTTCTTT; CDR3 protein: CAISVGGSNTEAFF
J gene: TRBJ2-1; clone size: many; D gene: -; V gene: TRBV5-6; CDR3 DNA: TGTGCCAGCAGCTTACTAGGGAAGTATGAGCAGTTCTTC; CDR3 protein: CASSLLGKYEQFF
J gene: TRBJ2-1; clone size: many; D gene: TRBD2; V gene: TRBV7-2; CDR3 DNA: TGTGCCAGCAGAGCTAAACTAGCGGGAGAAAATGAGCAGTTCTTC; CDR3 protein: CASRAKLAGENEQFF
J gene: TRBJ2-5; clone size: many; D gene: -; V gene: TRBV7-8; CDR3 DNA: TGTGCCAGCAGCTTAGATGTAGGCCAAGAGACCCAGTACTTC; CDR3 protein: CASSLDVGQETQYF
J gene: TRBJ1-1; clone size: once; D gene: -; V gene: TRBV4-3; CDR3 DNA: TGCGCCAGCAGCCAAGATTTCACTGAAGCTTTCTTT; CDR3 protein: CASSQDFTEAFF
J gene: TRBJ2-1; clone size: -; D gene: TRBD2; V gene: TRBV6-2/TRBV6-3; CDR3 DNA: TGTGCCAGCAGTTTCTTAGCGGGAGGAAGGAATGAGCAGTTCTTC; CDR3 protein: CASSFLAGGRNEQFF
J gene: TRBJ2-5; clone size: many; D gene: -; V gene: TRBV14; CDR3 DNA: TGTGCCAGCAGCCAATCGGGCGGGACAGTGGGCGAGACCCAGTACTTC; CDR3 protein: CASSQSGGTVGETQYF